This T cell receptor beta chain is drawn from a study of cytotoxic CD8 clonotypes in ibrutinib-treated CLL. About 1.9 micrograms of genomic DNA (from cryopreserved PBMCs) were used for TCR beta libraries. Assay: immunoSEQ multiplex PCR; the TCRdb copy retains only in-frame clones and omits some. The data contain some 200,000 clones, 60% to 80% of them seen just once; the ten biggest clones take up over 9.5%. Sequenced here: PBMCs, sampled after 12 months of ibrutinib treatment. The receptor was derived from a human donor with chronic lymphocytic leukemia.

In DNA, the CDR3 is TGTGCCAGCAGCTTAGAGCTTTCACCCCTCCACTTT. The encoded protein is CASSLELSPLHF. The chain uses TRBV11-2 and TRBJ1-6; no clear D gene. Germline values: CDR1 SGHAT, CDR2 FQNNGV. V dropped 0 bases and J dropped 9 bases, with 3 bases sitting between them. CDR3 length equals 12 residues.